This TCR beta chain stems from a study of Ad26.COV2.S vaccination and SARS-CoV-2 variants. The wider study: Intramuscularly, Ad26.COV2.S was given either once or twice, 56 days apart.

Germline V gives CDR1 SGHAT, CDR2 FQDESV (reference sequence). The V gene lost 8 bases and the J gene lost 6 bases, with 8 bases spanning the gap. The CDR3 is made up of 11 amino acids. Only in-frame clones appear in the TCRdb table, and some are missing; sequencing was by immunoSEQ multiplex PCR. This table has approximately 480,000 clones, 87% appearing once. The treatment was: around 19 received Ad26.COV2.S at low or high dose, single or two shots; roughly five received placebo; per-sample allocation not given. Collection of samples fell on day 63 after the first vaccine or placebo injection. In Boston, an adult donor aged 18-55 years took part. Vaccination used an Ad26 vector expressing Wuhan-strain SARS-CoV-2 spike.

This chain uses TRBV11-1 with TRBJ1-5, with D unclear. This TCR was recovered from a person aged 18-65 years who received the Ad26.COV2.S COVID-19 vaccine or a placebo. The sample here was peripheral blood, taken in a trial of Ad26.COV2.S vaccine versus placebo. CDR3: CASGLTQPQHF. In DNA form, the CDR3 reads TGTGCCAGCGGTTTGACTCAGCCCCAGCATTTT. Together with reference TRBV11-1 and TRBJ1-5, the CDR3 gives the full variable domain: EAEVAQSPRYKITEKSQAVAFWCDPISGHATLYWYRQILGQGPELLVQFQDESVVDDSQLPKDRFSAERLKGVDSTLKIQPAELGDSAMYLCASGLTQPQHFGDGTRLSIL.